A selection of T cell receptor beta chains follows, all from one sample in a study of T cells in Graves' hyperthyroidism and ophthalmopathy. TCRdb processed the multiplex PCR reads anew with MiXCR; each CDR3 protein has one entry. The sample carries roughly 630,000 distinct CDR3 sequences, around 14% recorded once. The material sequenced was blood. These receptors originate from a woman aged 25 to 45 with Graves' hyperthyroidism. Both conserved end residues are trimmed from each CDR3. Size is stated for part of the rows, as once, few or many counts, or as a class when the clone is expanded.

J gene,V gene,clone size,CDR3 protein
TRBJ1-6,TRBV3-1,many,ASSQTSDNSPLH
TRBJ2-1,TRBV29-1,NA,SVAQGENHEQF
TRBJ1-4,TRBV30,many,AWRWNEKLF
TRBJ2-3,TRBV10-3,NA,AIARTSGTSTDTQY
TRBJ2-7,TRBV11-2,few,ASSLSPSLYEQY
TRBJ2-1,TRBV12-3/TRBV12-4,few,ASSFSSGKYSYNEQF
TRBJ2-7,TRBV7-9,NA,ASSPTGGNPYEQY
TRBJ2-5,TRBV6-2/TRBV6-3,NA,ASSDLAGGIQETQY
TRBJ2-7,TRBV18,NA,ASSQGTGNTLGEQY
TRBJ2-3,TRBV3-1,NA,ASTFGGRGADTQY
TRBJ2-7,TRBV7-3,few,ASSETGGPYEQY
TRBJ2-7,TRBV9,NA,ASSVDLDPTYEQY
TRBJ2-3,TRBV11-2,NA,ASSSGPAPSTDTQY
TRBJ2-7,TRBV7-2,NA,ASSLESLGTIYEQY
TRBJ1-1,TRBV9,NA,ASRRITNTEAF
TRBJ2-1,TRBV24-1,NA,ATSDLAGAHNEQF
TRBJ2-7,TRBV20-1,many,SASGTSALYEQY
TRBJ2-3,TRBV4-3,few,ASSQTIPQDIKSYTDTQY